This T cell receptor (beta chain) stems from a study of read filtering for tumor transcriptome and immune sequencing. Overall study: By R-ISS, stages I, II and III held about 8, 15 and 7 patients. After DNase treatment, RNA was made into whole-transcriptome libraries. Study-wide findings and caveats: Dropping single-read clonotypes raised IR-seq and RNA-seq shared-clonotype correlation. Compared with RNA-seq, IR-seq gave much higher clonotype depth and reliability.

The table lists this clonotype with many counts. Its target is unknown. V was clipped by 3 bases and J by 5 bases, with 10 bases between them. CDR3 length: 13 residues. This library used about 360 ng RNA and molecular barcoded adaptors spanning alpha/delta and beta/gamma chains. TCRdb passed the reads through MiXCR, listing each CDR3 protein once. The data show roughly 38,000 distinct CDR3 sequences, about an eighth seen once. This chain connects TRBV12-3 or TRBV12-4 to TRBJ1-2; a possible D gene is TRBD1 (6 bases). The receptor comes from a donor over 35 with multiple myeloma. Sequences were obtained from a population of CD138-negative cells sorted from bone marrow. The chain's CDR3 is CASSFRTEYGYTF. The CDR3 nucleotides read TGTGCCAGCAGTTTTAGGACAGAATATGGCTACACCTTC.